The clone carrying this T cell receptor beta chain appeared a few times. Its antigen remains unidentified. One entry per CDR3 protein, called by TCRdb with MiXCR from the 5' RACE reads. The sample lists tens of thousands of distinct CDR3 sequences; around 15% were seen once. The sample originates from a study of T-cell memory formation after mild COVID-19. Study-level findings and limits: Later expanders leaned CD4+, whereas day 15 to 85 contracting clones were balanced CD4/CD8.

With 0 bases removed from V and 0 bases from J, the gap between germline ends came to 6 bases. The CDR3 totals 15 residues. The germline V gene has CDR1 MNHEY and CDR2 SVGAGI. The TCR was taken from a young man who had mild COVID-19 (a few samples of this study predate the infection). Cell type and time point are not known. The J gene is TRBJ2-1, the V gene TRBV6-5, with D uncertain. The sample consisted of PBMCs or a T cell subset sorted from them (not recorded which). CDR3 protein: CASSYSQDSYNEQFF. The CDR3 coding sequence is TGTGCCAGCAGTTACTCGCAGGACTCCTACAATGAGCAGTTCTTC.